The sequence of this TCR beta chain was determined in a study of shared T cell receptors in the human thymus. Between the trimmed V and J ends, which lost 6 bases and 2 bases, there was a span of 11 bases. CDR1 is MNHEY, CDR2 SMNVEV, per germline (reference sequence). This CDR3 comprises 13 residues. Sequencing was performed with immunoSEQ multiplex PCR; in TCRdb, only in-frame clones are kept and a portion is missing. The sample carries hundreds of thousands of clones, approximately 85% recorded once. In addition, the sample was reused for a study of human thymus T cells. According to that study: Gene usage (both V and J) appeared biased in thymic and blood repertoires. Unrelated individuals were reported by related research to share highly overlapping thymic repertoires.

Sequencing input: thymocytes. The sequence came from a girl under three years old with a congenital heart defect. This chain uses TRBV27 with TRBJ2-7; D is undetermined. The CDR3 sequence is CASSHYRAYEQYF. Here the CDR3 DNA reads TGTGCCAGCAGCCATTACAGAGCCTACGAGCAGTACTTC.